This TCR beta chain was recorded in a study of blood T cell repertoires in COVID-19. About the research overall: The analysed material was cDNA or gDNA that came from T cells, B-cell-depleted T cells, or PBMCs.

In the source study's methods: Scientists estimated how many nucleated cells there were by amplifying reference gene primers. Repertoires were generated with immunoSEQ multiplex PCR, while TCRdb's copy carries only in-frame clones and drops some. V, J and clone size reflect that table, while D and trimming were determined from the DNA. The sample records 200,000 to 250,000 clones, more than 70% being singletons. The sample consisted of peripheral blood. This clonotype originated in a human donor in a cohort sampled during active COVID-19.

The CDR3 DNA reads TGTGCCAGCCAGAAAGGGGGGACTAGCGGGAGTCTACCCGGGGAGCTGTTTTTT. As protein: CASQKGGTSGSLPGELFF. V is TRBV28 and J is TRBJ2-2; 14 nucleotides agree with TRBD2. The V and J ends lost 8 bases and 6 bases, in that order; junction bases with no gene match: 14. The CDR3 runs 18 residues. The germline CDR1 and CDR2 sequences are MDHEN and SYDVKM.